This T cell receptor (beta chain) is from a study of CD8 T cells in ankylosing spondylitis. TCRdb passed the 5' RACE reads through MiXCR, listing each CDR3 protein once. The sample includes approximately 190,000 distinct CDR3 sequences, around 13% seen only once; the top ten take 9.5% to 11%. The sample holds a few counts of this clonotype. Between the trimmed V and J ends, which lost 4 bases and 1 base, there was a span of 11 bases. Germline V CDR1 and CDR2: SGHVS, FNYEAQ. This CDR3 region has 15 residues. The rearrangement links TRBV7-6 to TRBJ1-3, with D perhaps TRBD1 (5 bases). Sequencing was carried out using blood, either unsorted or a sorted T cell fraction (not recorded which). This TCR was recovered from a female donor with ankylosing spondylitis or in good health (not recorded which). The CDR3 DNA is TGTGCCAGCAGCTCGGGACCTTCTTCTGGAAACACCATATATTTT. Protein sequence: CASSSGPSSGNTIYF.